A selection of T cell receptor beta chains follows, all from one sample in a study of cytomegalovirus exposure and HLA in healthy donors. Sequencing was performed with immunoSEQ multiplex PCR; in TCRdb, only in-frame clones are kept and a portion is missing. The sample shows about 270,000 clones, 86% of them seen only once. The sequenced sample was PBMCs. The receptors originated from a man aged 35-49 years in good health and CMV-seropositive. Both conserved end residues are part of each CDR3. D genes are given only for firm matches. Rows give clone size only sometimes, using once, few, many, or a class for an expanded clone.

v_call	clone_size	j_call	d_call	cdr3_aa	cdr3_nt
TRBV5-1	few	TRBJ1-4	TRBD1	CASSLGDRDGEKLFF	TGCGCCAGCAGCTTGGGGGACAGGGATGGTGAAAAACTGTTTTTT
TRBV5-4	NA	TRBJ1-1	NA	CASSYTENTEAFF	TGTGCCAGCAGTTACACCGAGAACACTGAAGCTTTCTTT
TRBV11-2	NA	TRBJ2-7	TRBD2	CASSGTSGYPYEQYF	TGTGCCAGCAGCGGGACTAGCGGTTACCCCTACGAGCAGTACTTC
TRBV4-1	NA	TRBJ2-1	NA	CASSPSAGTLYNEQFF	TGCGCCAGCAGCCCCTCCGCCGGGACTCTCTACAATGAGCAGTTCTTC
TRBV7-2	NA	TRBJ2-1	NA	CASSLGPKSGEHYNEQFF	TGTGCCAGCAGCTTAGGGCCTAAGAGCGGAGAACACTACAATGAGCAGTTCTTC
TRBV6-5	NA	TRBJ2-1	TRBD2	CASRRERGSYNEQFF	TGTGCCAGCAGGAGGGAGCGGGGATCCTACAATGAGCAGTTCTTC
TRBV7-6	NA	TRBJ1-3	NA	CASRPDRTSGNTIYF	TGTGCCAGCAGACCCGACAGGACCTCTGGAAACACCATATATTTT
TRBV28	NA	TRBJ2-7	NA	CASSLWADGEQYF	TGTGCCAGCAGTTTATGGGCAGATGGCGAGCAGTACTTC
TRBV14	NA	TRBJ2-7	TRBD1	CASRPAGTGVYEQYF	TGTGCCAGCAGACCGGCCGGGACAGGGGTGTACGAGCAGTACTTC
TRBV7-9	few	TRBJ2-1	NA	CSSSPGGGYNEQFF	TGTTCCAGCAGCCCCGGAGGTGGGTACAATGAGCAGTTCTTC
TRBV28	NA	TRBJ1-1	NA	CASRRQDLAEAFF	TGTGCCAGCAGGCGACAGGATCTCGCTGAAGCTTTCTTT
TRBV6-1	NA	TRBJ1-2	TRBD1	CASTLTGMLNYGYTF	TGTGCCAGCACCTTGACAGGGATGCTCAACTATGGCTACACCTTC
TRBV10-1	NA	TRBJ2-3	NA	CASAGTSTDTQYF	TGCGCCAGTGCCGGGACTTCCACAGATACGCAGTATTTT
TRBV7-3	NA	TRBJ1-1	NA	CASSSDRNTEAFF	TGTGCCAGCAGCTCCGACAGGAACACTGAAGCTTTCTTT
TRBV6-1	NA	TRBJ2-1	TRBD2	CASSVLLAGVSYNEQFF	TGTGCCAGCAGTGTATTACTAGCGGGAGTCTCCTACAATGAGCAGTTCTTC
TRBV7-3	NA	TRBJ2-7	TRBD2	CASRSSGSLHEQYF	TGTGCCAGCAGATCGAGCGGGAGCCTGCACGAGCAGTACTTC
TRBV28	NA	TRBJ2-1	TRBD2	CASSFFLGVSREGLVNEQFF	TGTGCCAGCAGTTTCTTCCTGGGGGTGTCGCGGGAGGGCCTGGTCAATGAGCAGTTCTTC
TRBV5-8	NA	TRBJ2-5	TRBD2	CASSLGLAGGSETQYF	TGTGCCAGCAGCCTTGGACTAGCGGGAGGGTCAGAGACCCAGTACTTC
TRBV7-9	NA	TRBJ1-1	NA	CASRAQGPTEAFF	TGTGCCAGCAGAGCACAGGGACCCACTGAAGCTTTCTTT
TRBV18	once	TRBJ2-1	NA	CASSTSSGSSYNEQFF	TGTGCCAGCTCAACCTCGAGCGGAAGCTCCTACAATGAGCAGTTCTTC
TRBV2	NA	TRBJ1-1	NA	CASSDVLTEAFF	TGTGCCAGCAGTGATGTACTCACTGAAGCTTTCTTT
TRBV6-6	NA	TRBJ1-1	NA	CASSYTGGNTEAFF	TGTGCCAGCAGTTACACCGGTGGTAACACTGAAGCTTTCTTT
TRBV6-6	once	TRBJ2-3	NA	CASSYDGSQDTQYF	TGTGCCAGCAGTTACGACGGGAGTCAAGATACGCAGTATTTT
TRBV7-3	once	TRBJ2-6	TRBD1	CASSSPGQGAGANVLTF	TGTGCCAGCAGCTCTCCGGGACAGGGAGCTGGGGCCAACGTCCTGACTTTC
TRBV4-1	NA	TRBJ2-1	TRBD2	CASSYPARLAGGNEQFF	TGCGCCAGCAGCTACCCAGCTCGACTAGCGGGAGGAAATGAGCAGTTCTTC
TRBV11-2	NA	TRBJ2-1	NA	CASSLGQVWDNEQFF	TGTGCCAGCAGCTTAGGGCAGGTCTGGGACAATGAGCAGTTCTTC
TRBV4-3	NA	TRBJ2-7	TRBD2	CASSQAYSGRILYEQYF	TGCGCCAGCAGCCAAGCGTACAGCGGGAGAATTCTGTACGAGCAGTACTTC
TRBV10-3	NA	TRBJ2-1	TRBD1	CAISEAGTGQEQFF	TGTGCCATCAGTGAGGCCGGGACAGGTCAAGAGCAGTTCTTC
TRBV29-1	NA	TRBJ2-1	TRBD2	CSVEELAGPEQFF	TGCAGCGTTGAAGAGCTAGCGGGGCCTGAGCAGTTCTTC
TRBV21-1	NA	TRBJ2-7	NA	CASSTTGQGDYEQYF	TGTGCCAGCAGCACTACGGGACAGGGTGACTACGAGCAGTACTTC
TRBV5-1	NA	TRBJ2-5	TRBD2	CASSSDSSGRAGEQYF	TGCGCCAGCAGCTCAGATTCTAGCGGGAGGGCCGGTGAGCAGTACTTC
TRBV30	NA	TRBJ2-7	TRBD2	CAWSVGRGNEQYF	TGTGCCTGGAGTGTCGGGAGGGGCAACGAGCAGTACTTC
TRBV5-1	NA	TRBJ2-7	TRBD2	CASSSGLDSYEQYF	TGCGCCAGCAGCTCGGGACTAGATAGCTACGAGCAGTACTTC
TRBV4-1	few	TRBJ2-1	TRBD2	CASSQAPVGSGRSNEQFF	TGCGCCAGCAGCCAAGCGCCTGTGGGTAGCGGGAGAAGCAATGAGCAGTTCTTC
TRBV7-2	NA	TRBJ2-5	NA	CASSLIGAGTVLETQYF	TGTGCCAGCAGCTTAATAGGAGCCGGGACTGTCTTGGAGACCCAGTACTTC
TRBV5-5	NA	TRBJ2-3	NA	CANPPLGGGTDTQYF	TGTGCCAACCCTCCTTTAGGGGGTGGCACAGATACGCAGTATTTT
TRBV5-4	NA	TRBJ2-7	TRBD2	CASSPGGRTSYEQYF	TGTGCCAGCAGCCCGGGGGGGCGGACCTCCTACGAGCAGTACTTC
TRBV28	NA	TRBJ1-1	TRBD1	CASSSDRGGTEAFF	TGTGCCAGCAGTTCGGACAGGGGTGGCACTGAAGCTTTCTTT
TRBV5-1	NA	TRBJ2-7	TRBD1	CASSSRDSYEQYF	TGCGCCAGCAGCAGCCGGGACAGCTACGAGCAGTACTTC
TRBV19	once	TRBJ1-5	TRBD1	CASSSRQGGNQPQHF	TGTGCCAGTAGTAGCCGGCAGGGGGGCAATCAGCCCCAGCATTTT
TRBV2	NA	TRBJ2-1	TRBD2	CASSEGLADPYNEQFF	TGTGCCAGCAGTGAAGGCCTAGCGGACCCCTACAATGAGCAGTTCTTC
TRBV28	NA	TRBJ1-2	TRBD1	CASSSPGTGDGYTF	TGTGCCAGCAGTTCTCCCGGGACAGGGGATGGCTACACCTTC
TRBV5-1	NA	TRBJ2-3	NA	CASSSSGSSTDTQYF	TGCGCCAGCAGCTCTTCGGGGTCTAGCACAGATACGCAGTATTTT
TRBV4-1	NA	TRBJ2-3	TRBD1	CASSREDRVGTDTQYF	TGCGCCAGCAGCCGGGAGGACAGGGTGGGCACAGATACGCAGTATTTT
TRBV7-6	NA	TRBJ2-1	TRBD2	CASSLVASGRIEQFF	TGTGCCAGCAGCTTGGTGGCTAGCGGGAGGATCGAGCAGTTCTTC
TRBV10-3	few	TRBJ2-1	NA	CAISDSLEQFF	TGTGCCATCAGTGATTCCCTGGAGCAGTTCTTC
TRBV30	NA	TRBJ2-7	TRBD2	CAWSLSGRWYEQYF	TGTGCCTGGAGTCTTAGCGGGAGATGGTACGAGCAGTACTTC
TRBV7-9	NA	TRBJ1-5	NA	CASSSRQGSGYDQPQHF	TGTGCCAGCAGCTCGCGGCAGGGGTCGGGCTACGATCAGCCCCAGCATTTT